A single T cell receptor (beta chain) is shown here with its context. Antigen unknown. The data are from a study of cytomegalovirus exposure and HLA in healthy donors. The wider study: Earlier, some 200 million T cells were analyzed, and fewer than 120 million unique TCR beta sequences were found among them. Findings and caveats of the study: The HLA-A and HLA-B alleles of most subjects were reportedly predicted accurately from TCR beta sequences. High specificity and sensitivity for cytomegalovirus status were reported for the classifier. In vitro testing confirmed three CMV-associated chains as specific for CMV antigens.

The CDR3 loop spans 15 amino acids. The germline CDR1 and CDR2 sequences are MNHEY and SVGAGI. The V end was cut by 0 bases, the J end by 3 bases, with 12 bases between. PCR employed 60 Vbeta and 13 Jbeta primers. Produced via immunoSEQ multiplex PCR; TCRdb's table is partial and in-frame only. The sample carries some 120,000 clones, about four fifths recorded once. Sample: PBMCs. This clonotype was obtained from a woman in her 30s in good health and CMV-seronegative. The V call is TRBV6-5, the J call TRBJ2-7, with a possible D match to TRBD1 (5 bases). The CDR3 sequence: CASSYSSGRVYEQYF. The DNA for the CDR3 is TGTGCCAGCAGTTACTCCTCCGGCAGGGTCTACGAGCAGTACTTC.